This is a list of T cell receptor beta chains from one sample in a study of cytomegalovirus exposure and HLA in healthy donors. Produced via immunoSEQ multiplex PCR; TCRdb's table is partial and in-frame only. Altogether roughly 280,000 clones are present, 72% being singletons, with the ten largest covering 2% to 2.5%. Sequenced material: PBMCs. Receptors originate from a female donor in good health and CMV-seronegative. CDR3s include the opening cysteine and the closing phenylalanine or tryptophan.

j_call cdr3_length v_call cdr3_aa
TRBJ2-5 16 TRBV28 CASTPGGRGRAVTQYF
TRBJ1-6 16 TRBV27 CASTRSTPNYNSPLHF
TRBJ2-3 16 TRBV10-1 CASSESASVIPDTQYF
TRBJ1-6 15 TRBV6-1 CASSWGQGGNSPLHF
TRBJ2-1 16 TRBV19 CASSPPAGLVHNEQFF
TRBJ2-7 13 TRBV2 CASVGHATYEQYF
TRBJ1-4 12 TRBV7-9 CSSSSSNEKLFF
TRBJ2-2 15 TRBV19 CASSILAGNTGELFF
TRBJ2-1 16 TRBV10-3 CAISESNKGAYNEQFF
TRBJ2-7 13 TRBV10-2 CASSESRDYEQYF
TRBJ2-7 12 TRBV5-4 CASRDRSREQYF
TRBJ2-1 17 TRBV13 CASSLQGAQGKNNEQFF
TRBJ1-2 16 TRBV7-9 CASSSSGTGPNYGYTF
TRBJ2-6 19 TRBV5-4 CASSSGQGAVSSGANVLTF
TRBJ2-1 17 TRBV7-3 CASAATSGATSYNEQFF
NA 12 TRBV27 CASSFPGAEQYF
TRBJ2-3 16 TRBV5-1 CASSPGSGGRIDTQYF
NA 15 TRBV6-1 CASSPTGGTYNEQFF
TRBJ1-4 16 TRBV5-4 CASSQPGPQGSEKLFF
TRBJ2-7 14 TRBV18 CASSPGTSGYEQYF
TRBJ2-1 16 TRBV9 CASSEGGGMGYNEQFF
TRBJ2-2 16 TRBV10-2 CASGGLAERRTGELFF
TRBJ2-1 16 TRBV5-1 CASSLELALIYNEQFF
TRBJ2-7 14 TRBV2 CASSDPGQGNEQYF
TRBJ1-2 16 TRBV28 CASSTGTGRTNYGYTF
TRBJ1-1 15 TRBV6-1 CASSVTPAGNTEAFF
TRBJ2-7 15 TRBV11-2 CASSRLAGGPYEQYF
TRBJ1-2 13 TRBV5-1 CASSWTANYGYTF
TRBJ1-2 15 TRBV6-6 CASRTAGQLEYGYTF
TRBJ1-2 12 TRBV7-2 CASSLRNYGYTF
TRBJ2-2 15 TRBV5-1 CASSLGGGVTGELFF
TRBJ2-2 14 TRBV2 CASSEERIAGELFF
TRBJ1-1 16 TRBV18 CASSPIGGAMNTEAFF